Listed below are T cell receptor beta chains from one sample, sequenced in a study of CD8 T cells in ankylosing spondylitis. TCRdb processed the 5' RACE reads anew with MiXCR; each CDR3 protein has one entry. The repertoire holds some 250,000 distinct CDR3 sequences, with about 24% as singletons. The source material was blood, either unsorted or a sorted T cell fraction (not recorded which). Source of these receptors: a male donor with ankylosing spondylitis or in good health (not recorded which). Both conserved end residues are part of each CDR3. Fields, in order: clone size, CDR3 length, J gene, D gene, V gene, CDR3 protein, CDR3 DNA. The D gene is left open where the match is weak. Only part of the rows carry a size: once, few, many, or a class if the clone is expanded.

>-|15|TRBJ2-7|TRBD1|TRBV20-1
CSAPGDRRKPYEQYF
TGCAGTGCCCCAGGGGACAGGCGGAAGCCCTACGAGCAGTACTTC
>many|13|TRBJ2-1|-|TRBV7-2
CASSFLGSHEQFF
TGTGCCAGCAGCTTCCTTGGTAGTCATGAGCAGTTCTTC
>many|14|TRBJ2-2|-|TRBV10-3
CASTGRGNTGELFF
TGTGCCTCGACCGGCCGGGGGAACACCGGGGAGCTGTTTTTT
>-|16|TRBJ2-2|TRBD1|TRBV24-1
CATSDPGTGNTGELFF
TGTGCCACCAGTGATCCCGGGACAGGGAACACCGGGGAGCTGTTTTTT
>-|16|TRBJ2-1|TRBD2|TRBV10-1
CASSMTSGWAYNEQFF
TGCGCCAGCAGTATGACTAGCGGATGGGCCTACAATGAGCAGTTCTTC
>-|11|TRBJ2-3|-|TRBV6-1
CASSTERREYF
TGTGCCAGCAGCACGGAGCGCCGCGAGTATTTT
>many|12|TRBJ2-3|-|TRBV29-1
CSASRGSDTQYF
TGCAGCGCCTCTCGTGGGAGTGATACGCAGTATTTT
>-|13|TRBJ2-5|-|TRBV7-2
CASSLPALETQYF
TGTGCCAGCAGCTTACCCGCATTAGAGACCCAGTACTTC
>-|15|TRBJ2-7|-|TRBV4-1
CASSQDMGTLYEQYF
TGCGCCAGCAGCCAAGATATGGGTACACTTTACGAGCAGTACTTC
>many|13|TRBJ2-7|-|TRBV12-3/TRBV12-4
CASSLADGYEQYF
TGTGCCAGCAGTTTAGCGGACGGGTACGAGCAGTACTTC
>many|14|TRBJ2-5|-|TRBV18
CASSLGASEETQYF
TGTGCCAGCTCACTCGGGGCTAGCGAGGAGACCCAGTACTTC
>-|14|TRBJ1-1|TRBD1|TRBV11-3
CASSKQGLGTEAFF
TGTGCCAGCAGCAAACAGGGGTTGGGCACTGAAGCTTTCTTT
>-|13|TRBJ1-2|TRBD1|TRBV12-3/TRBV12-4
CASSLWDRRGYTF
TGTGCCAGCAGTCTCTGGGACAGGCGCGGCTACACCTTC
>few|14|TRBJ2-2|-|TRBV12-3/TRBV12-4
CASSLLEGHGELFF
TGTGCCAGCAGTTTGTTGGAGGGGCACGGGGAGCTGTTTTTT
>-|17|TRBJ1-2|-|TRBV19
CASSPGTAIPRLYGYTF
TGTGCCAGTAGTCCAGGGACCGCTATACCACGTCTCTATGGCTACACCTTC
>many|12|TRBJ2-7|-|TRBV12-3/TRBV12-4
CASSAESYEQYF
TGTGCCAGCAGTGCAGAATCCTACGAGCAGTACTTC
>few|14|TRBJ2-7|-|TRBV4-1
CASSQSGKAYEQYF
TGCGCCAGCAGCCAATCAGGGAAAGCCTACGAGCAGTACTTC
>once|16|TRBJ2-1|-|TRBV20-1
CSATPAGSGSYNEQFF
TGCAGTGCTACCCCCGCGGGGAGCGGCTCCTACAATGAGCAGTTCTTC
>many|11|TRBJ2-1|-|TRBV13
CASRRNNEQFF
TGTGCCAGCCGCCGGAACAATGAGCAGTTCTTC
>many|14|TRBJ1-4|-|TRBV27
CASSSRQGPEKLFF
TGTGCCAGCAGTTCCCGCCAGGGTCCTGAAAAACTGTTTTTT
>few|14|TRBJ2-3|TRBD2|TRBV29-1
CSVVGASGVDTQYF
TGCAGCGTTGTCGGGGCTAGCGGGGTTGATACGCAGTATTTT
>few|13|TRBJ2-7|-|TRBV6-5
CASSYATNYEQYF
TGTGCCAGCAGTTACGCTACCAACTACGAGCAGTACTTC
>-|14|TRBJ2-2|TRBD1|TRBV12-3/TRBV12-4
CASRGTGGSGELFF
TGTGCCAGCAGAGGGACAGGGGGGTCCGGGGAGCTGTTTTTT
>-|13|TRBJ2-5|-|TRBV4-1
CASSQDPIETQYF
TGCGCCAGCAGCCAAGACCCCATCGAGACCCAGTACTTC
>many|14|TRBJ1-6|-|TRBV5-1
CASSLELGASPLHF
TGCGCCAGCAGCTTGGAGTTAGGGGCATCACCCCTCCACTTT
>-|16|TRBJ2-3|TRBD2|TRBV10-3
CAIKSTSGGDRDTQYF
TGTGCCATCAAATCGACTAGCGGGGGGGACCGAGATACGCAGTATTTT
>many|15|TRBJ1-1|TRBD1|TRBV15
CATSRETGGYPEAFF
TGTGCCACCAGCAGAGAGACAGGGGGATATCCTGAAGCTTTCTTT
>many|13|TRBJ2-5|-|TRBV11-1
CASSLSIQETQYF
TGTGCCAGCAGCTTATCAATCCAAGAGACCCAGTACTTC
>few|16|TRBJ2-3|TRBD1|TRBV11-1
CASSPRDRTAVDTQYF
TGTGCCAGCAGCCCACGGGACAGGACGGCAGTAGATACGCAGTATTTT
>-|14|TRBJ2-4|-|TRBV12-3/TRBV12-4
CASSLAPGKNIQYF
TGTGCCAGCAGTTTAGCCCCAGGCAAAAACATTCAGTACTTC
>-|13|TRBJ1-1|-|TRBV6-5
CASSYLGVPEAFF
TGTGCCAGCAGTTACCTTGGGGTACCTGAAGCTTTCTTT
>many|13|TRBJ1-2|-|TRBV12-3/TRBV12-4
CASSLRWGSGYTF
TGTGCCAGCAGTTTGCGGTGGGGCTCTGGCTACACCTTC
>many|15|TRBJ2-1|-|TRBV12-3/TRBV12-4
CASEVGVLSYNEQFF
TGTGCCAGCGAAGTTGGGGTTCTATCCTACAATGAGCAGTTCTTC
>few|16|TRBJ2-3|-|TRBV6-5
CASSYSGAENTDTQYF
TGTGCCAGCAGTTACTCAGGAGCGGAGAACACAGATACGCAGTATTTT
>many|14|TRBJ1-6|-|TRBV3-1
CASSQGGDNSPLHF
TGTGCCAGCAGCCAAGGGGGTGACAATTCACCCCTCCACTTT
>-|13|TRBJ2-3|-|TRBV7-2
CASSGGHADTQYF
TGTGCCAGCTCGGGGGGCCACGCAGATACGCAGTATTTT
>many|17|TRBJ2-6|TRBD1|TRBV20-1
CSASITGGNSGANVLTF
TGCAGTGCTAGCATCACAGGGGGCAACTCTGGGGCCAACGTCCTGACTTTC
>few|12|TRBJ2-7|-|TRBV20-1
CSANGQPYEQYF
TGCAGTGCAAACGGACAGCCCTACGAGCAGTACTTC
>-|15|TRBJ2-3|TRBD1|TRBV20-1
CSATPGQGMTDTQYF
TGCAGTGCTACGCCAGGACAGGGGATGACAGATACGCAGTATTTT
>many|13|TRBJ2-7|-|TRBV12-3/TRBV12-4
CASSWGGNYEQYF
TGTGCCAGCAGTTGGGGCGGGAACTACGAGCAGTACTTC
>many|14|TRBJ2-3|TRBD1|TRBV5-6
CASSHRGSTDTQYF
TGTGCCAGCAGCCACAGGGGTAGCACAGATACGCAGTATTTT
>-|15|TRBJ2-1|TRBD2|TRBV12-3/TRBV12-4
CASSQSGGPYNEQFF
TGTGCCAGCAGCCAAAGCGGGGGGCCTTACAATGAGCAGTTCTTC
>few|15|TRBJ1-4|-|TRBV12-3/TRBV12-4
CASSLAAEGREKLFF
TGTGCCAGCAGTTTAGCAGCCGAGGGTCGAGAAAAACTGTTTTTT
>many|14|TRBJ2-1|-|TRBV12-3/TRBV12-4
CASSRVHQGDEQFF
TGTGCCAGCAGCCGAGTTCACCAAGGCGATGAGCAGTTCTTC
>many|14|TRBJ1-5|TRBD1|TRBV12-3/TRBV12-4
CASSRQGSNQPQHF
TGTGCCAGCAGTAGACAGGGGAGCAATCAGCCCCAGCATTTT
>few|16|TRBJ2-7|TRBD1|TRBV10-3
CAISETWTGTSYEQYF
TGTGCCATCAGTGAGACATGGACAGGGACCTCCTACGAGCAGTACTTC
>-|13|TRBJ1-1|-|TRBV30
CAWKVRSNTEAFF
TGTGCCTGGAAGGTTCGTTCGAACACTGAAGCTTTCTTT
>-|17|TRBJ2-1|TRBD2|TRBV3-1
CASCPRRGGGLYNEQFF
TGTGCCAGCTGCCCCCGGCGCGGGGGGGGCCTCTACAATGAGCAGTTCTTC
>-|13|TRBJ2-5|-|TRBV12-3/TRBV12-4
CASSTRGRETQYF
TGTGCCAGCAGTACCCGCGGTCGGGAGACCCAGTACTTC
>-|16|TRBJ2-1|TRBD2|TRBV20-1
CSASQIGGLGADEQFF
TGCAGTGCTAGTCAGATTGGGGGACTAGGAGCCGATGAGCAGTTCTTC
>few|15|TRBJ2-5|-|TRBV20-1
CSARVSRGRGETQYF
TGCAGTGCTAGGGTATCTCGGGGGCGGGGGGAGACCCAGTACTTC
>-|12|TRBJ2-5|TRBD1|TRBV6-1
CASSGTGETQYF
TGTGCCAGCTCTGGGACAGGGGAGACCCAGTACTTC
>-|13|TRBJ2-7|TRBD1|TRBV12-3/TRBV12-4
CASGQGVWYEQYF
TGTGCCAGCGGACAGGGGGTATGGTACGAGCAGTACTTC
>many|14|TRBJ2-2|-|TRBV28
CASSRFEGRGELFF
TGTGCCAGCAGTCGTTTCGAGGGGCGCGGGGAGCTGTTTTTT